Following are 18 T cell receptor beta chains from one sample sequenced in a study of cytomegalovirus exposure and HLA in healthy donors. Amplification used 60 Vbeta primers and 13 Jbeta primers. Here immunoSEQ multiplex PCR was the method, and the copy in TCRdb shows in-frame clones only, minus some. The data contain over 90,000 clones, around 77% of them singletons. The sample taken for sequencing was PBMCs. These receptors originate from a man aged 45 to 65 in good health and CMV-seropositive.

This chain uses TRBV30 with TRBJ1-1; D gene unclear. Trimming stripped 4 bases from V and 0 bases from J, with 9 bases between. The CDR3 sequence is 13 residues long. CDR1 GTSNPN and CDR2 SVGIG come from the germline V gene (reference sequence). The CDR3 loop is CAWKKQLNTEAFF. In nucleotides, the CDR3 is TGTGCCTGGAAAAAACAGCTGAACACTGAAGCTTTCTTT.

The chain couples TRBV5-4 to TRBJ2-2; 10 bases align to TRBD2. V dropped 4 bases and J dropped 2; count of bases not matched to a gene: 5. CDR3 length: 16 amino acids. The germline V gene encodes CDR1 SGHNT and CDR2 YYREEE (reference sequence). The CDR3: CASSAGLARNTGELFF. CDR3 coding DNA: TGTGCCAGCAGCGCGGGACTAGCGCGCAACACCGGGGAGCTGTTTTTT.

The chain recombines TRBV13 with TRBJ2-1, with TRBD2 matching 12 bases. The germline gives CDR1 PRHDT, CDR2 FYEKMQ (reference sequence). This CDR3 comprises 18 residues. V shed 5 bases, J shed 8 bases, and the junction held 16 bases outside the gene matches. As DNA, the CDR3 is TGTGCCAGCAGCCGACCCCCTACCGGACTAGCGGGGAGGGATGAGCAGTTCTTC. As protein: CASSRPPTGLAGRDEQFF.

The V and J genes are TRBV19 and TRBJ2-1; the match to TRBD1 covers 9 bases. The V gene's germline CDR1 is LNHDA and CDR2 SQIVND (reference sequence). The trim removed 7 bases at V and 10 bases at J, leaving 11 bases unmatched. This CDR3 has 14 residues. The CDR3 bases are TGTGCCAGTAACCGGGACAGGGTGAACTCCGAGCAGTTCTTC. Translating it yields CASNRDRVNSEQFF.

Comment on this clone: The junction and the germline gene differ at one end; a read error may be behind it. This sequence joins TRBV7-9 and TRBJ2-7; D call uncertain. This CDR3 has 11 residues. CDR1 and CDR2 from the germline V gene are SEHNR and FQNEAQ (reference sequence). CDR3: CSSSSFYEQYF. CDR3 sequence (DNA): TGTTCCAGCAGCTCCTTCTACGAGCAGTACTTC.

This chain uses TRBV7-6 with TRBJ2-3, with TRBD2 matching 9 bases. Losses at the gene ends were 1 base for V and 0 bases for J; bases not matched to a gene: 5. Looked up from germline, CDR1 is SGHVS and CDR2 is FNYEAQ. The CDR3 is made up of 17 amino acids. This chain's CDR3 is CASSLGASGASTDTQYF. The CDR3 DNA follows: TGTGCCAGCAGCTTAGGAGCTAGCGGGGCTAGCACAGATACGCAGTATTTT.

The V and J genes are TRBV18 and TRBJ2-1; D is ambiguous. Trimming stripped 3 bases from V and 0 bases from J, with 9 bases between. CDR1 and CDR2 (germline): KGHSH, LQKENI. The CDR3 has 15 amino acids. The chain's CDR3 is CASSPRPGSYNEQFF. CDR3 nucleotides: TGTGCCAGCTCACCGAGACCAGGCTCCTACAATGAGCAGTTCTTC.

The chain combines TRBV5-6 with TRBJ2-3, with 10 bases matching TRBD2. The germline V gene encodes CDR1 SGHDT and CDR2 YYEEEE. V dropped 3 bases and J dropped 6; count of bases not matched to a gene: 10. This CDR3 is built from 16 residues. The CDR3 loop is CASSSGGSGRSDTQYF. The DNA of the CDR3 is TGTGCCAGCAGCTCGGGAGGTAGCGGGAGGAGTGATACGCAGTATTTT.

This rearrangement joins TRBV19 to TRBJ2-7, with 10 bases that match TRBD1. Per the germline V gene, CDR1 is LNHDA and CDR2 is SQIVND (reference sequence). Trimming at V came to 4 bases and at J to 1 base, leaving 4 bases not matched to a gene. This CDR3 region has 15 residues. The CDR3 loop reads CASSRDRGQSYEQYF. CDR3 bases: TGTGCCAGTAGTAGAGACAGGGGGCAGTCCTACGAGCAGTACTTC.

This clone occurred a few times. The germline gene is not matched at one end of the junction; a read error may be the cause. V usage is TRBV5-1 and J usage is TRBJ2-5, with 7 bases identical to TRBD1. The CDR3 is 13 residues long. CDR1 and CDR2 from the germline V gene are SGHRS and YFSETQ. CDR3 sequence: CVSSTAGGETQYF. CDR3 sequence (DNA): TGCGTCAGCAGTACGGCAGGGGGAGAGACCCAGTACTTC.

The chain links TRBV27 to TRBJ2-2, with 8 positions matching TRBD1. V gave up 2 bases and J gave up 7 bases; unmatched junction bases: 9. CDR3 length equals 16 residues. Per the germline V gene, CDR1 is MNHEY and CDR2 is SMNVEV (reference sequence). The CDR3 DNA sequence: TGTGCCAGCAGTTTAACCGGACAGGGCCAAGGCGGGGAGCTGTTTTTT. Its protein is CASSLTGQGQGGELFF.

This rearrangement joins TRBV9 to TRBJ2-3; D is unresolved. CDR1 is SGDLS, CDR2 YYNGEE, per germline. V lost 0 bases and J lost 4, with 6 bases in between. The CDR3 contains 13 residues. CDR3 amino acids: CASSVGGADTQYF. CDR3 DNA sequence: TGTGCCAGCAGCGTAGGAGGAGCAGATACGCAGTATTTT.

The DNA for the CDR3 is TGCAGCGTTGAGGTTGGGGGGTCCTACAATGAGCAGTTCTTC. Protein: CSVEVGGSYNEQFF. The rearrangement links TRBV29-1 to TRBJ2-1; tentatively, D is TRBD2 (6 bases). Trimming removed 3 bases from V and 1 base from J, with 10 bases in between. Germline-derived CDR1 and CDR2 are SQVTM and ANQGSEA. The CDR3 has 14 amino acids.

The chain carries TRBV11-2 and TRBJ2-1; D might be TRBD2 (7 bases). Germline V gene lookup returns CDR1 SGHAT and CDR2 FQNNGV. V dropped 3 bases and J dropped 6 bases, with 18 bases sitting between them. This CDR3 has 16 amino acids. The DNA for the CDR3 is TGTGCCAGCAGCTTTACGGAGGGGGGGTATGTCAATGAGCAGTTCTTC. Its protein is CASSFTEGGYVNEQFF.

The V gene is TRBV5-6, the J gene TRBJ2-7; 11 positions agree with TRBD2. The CDR3 is 17 amino acids. With 4 bases clipped from V and 0 bases from J, the junction kept 9 bases outside the gene matches. CDR1 is SGHDT and CDR2 is YYEEEE in the germline V gene. CDR3 sequence: CASSDIRLAGPSYEQYF. CDR3 nucleotide sequence: TGTGCCAGCAGCGACATTAGACTAGCGGGACCCTCCTACGAGCAGTACTTC. The complete variable domain, with remaining parts taken from reference TRBV5-6 and TRBJ2-7, reads DAGVTQSPTHLIKTRGQQVTLRCSPKSGHDTVSWYQQALGQGPQFIFQYYEEEERQRGNFPDRFSGHQFPNYSSELNVNALLLGDSALYLCASSDIRLAGPSYEQYFGPGTRLTVT.

The V gene is TRBV10-2, the J gene TRBJ2-7, with no clear D. Germline V gene sequence: CDR1 WSHSY, CDR2 SAAADI. V was cut by 3 bases and J by 4 bases, with 13 bases left in between. This CDR3 has 14 residues. The CDR3 DNA reads TGCGCCAGCAGTGACCCCTCAAGCTCGTACGAGCAGTACTTC. It translates to CASSDPSSSYEQYF.

This clone has only a few counts. V is TRBV21-1 and J is TRBJ1-6. TRBV21-1 is a listed pseudogene. This CDR3 has 15 amino acids. In DNA form, the CDR3 reads TGTGCCAGCAGCAAAGCCGTGACCTCGGGGTCACCCCTCCACTTT. It translates to CASSKAVTSGSPLHF.

A few counts support this clone. The genes are TRBV18 and TRBJ1-4; 8 bases are shared with TRBD1. J lost 4 bases, V lost 3 bases, and 7 bases had no gene match. Germline V gene sequence: CDR1 KGHSH, CDR2 LQKENI. The CDR3 is 16 amino acids. The CDR3 DNA reads as TGTGCCAGCTCACCTGGACAGGGATGGGGTAATGAAAAACTGTTTTTT. This translates into CASSPGQGWGNEKLFF.